These 9 T cell receptor beta chains share one sample of origin, sequenced in a study of T cell clonality in common variable immunodeficiency. Measured with immunoSEQ multiplex PCR; TCRdb has only the in-frame clones, and not every one. The table records tens of thousands of clones without singletons, the ten largest covering 1.7%. Sequenced material: peripheral blood mononuclear cells. The origin of the receptors is a person aged 18 to 70 in good health.

This clone was seen at least ten times. From the germline J gene comes the end of the CDR3, since the read stops 3 residues before it. The chain is built from TRBV20-1 and TRBJ2-5; TRBD2 matches 8 bases. V gave up 0 bases and J gave up 5 bases; unmatched junction bases: 5. The CDR3 runs 14 residues. CDR1 is DFQATT, CDR2 SNEGSKA, per germline (reference sequence). CDR3 DNA (partial): TGCAGTGCTAGAGAAGCGGGGGTTCGGGAGACC. Translated: CSAREAGVRET. The full CDR3 reads CSAREAGVRETQYF.

At least ten counts were recorded for this clone. The CDR3 extends 3 residues past the end of the read, so its final part is completed from the germline J gene. The chain has TRBV14 and TRBJ1-2, with no clear D. CDR3 length: 14 amino acids. The ends were cut back, 3 bases at V and 4 bases at J, with 12 bases in the middle. Per germline, CDR1 SGHDN and CDR2 FVKESK. The CDR3 sequence is CASSHSVRLYGYTF. CDR3 bases read: TGTGCCAGCAGCCATTCCGTGCGACTCTATGGC.

In this sample, this clone turned up many times. Read sequence stops 3 residues before the CDR3 end, and the germline J gene provides the missing end. The rearrangement uses TRBV30 and TRBJ1-6, with D tentatively TRBD1 (5 bases). CDR1 and CDR2 (germline): GTSNPN, SVGIG (reference sequence). Trimming pared 0 bases from V and 7 bases from J, leaving 13 bases between. The CDR3 is made up of 15 amino acids. The chain's CDR3 is CAWSVNLRGNSPLHF. The sequenced part of the CDR3 DNA is TGTGCCTGGAGTGTAAACCTTAGGGGCAATTCACCC.

This clone was recorded many times. The read ends 3 residues shy of where the CDR3 ends; the end is completed using the germline J gene. The V call is TRBV10-3, the J call TRBJ2-3; D uncertain. Germline V CDR1 and CDR2: ENHRY, SYGVKD. The CDR3 contains 14 residues. V was cut by 2 bases and J by 5 bases, with 11 bases left in between. CDR3: CAISERFMVDTQYF. CDR3 bases read: TGTGCCATCAGTGAGCGGTTCATGGTAGATACG.

This clone has more than one count but fewer than ten. The read ends 3 residues early relative to the CDR3; the germline J gene fills the gap. The chain links TRBV19 to TRBJ2-7, with 9 positions matching TRBD2. V lost 6 bases, J lost 1 base, and 7 bases stayed unmatched. CDR1 LNHDA and CDR2 SQIVND come from the germline V gene (reference sequence). There are 15 residues in the CDR3. The CDR3 DNA, read in part, is TGTGCCAGTAGCTTTGGTAGCGGGAGTTCCTACGAG. Translating gives CASSFGSGSSYE. The complete CDR3 protein is CASSFGSGSSYEQYF.

This clone was seen repeatedly, ten times or more. The sequence runs out 3 residues before the end of the CDR3; the remainder is reconstructed from the germline J gene. The V gene is TRBV6-2 or TRBV6-3, the J gene TRBJ2-2, with 7 bases matching TRBD1. V trimming: 2 bases; J trimming: 2 bases; junction bases outside the gene matches: 2. The CDR3 is 15 amino acids. Per the germline V gene, CDR1 is MNHEY and CDR2 is SVGEGT. Incomplete CDR3 DNA: TGTGCCAGCAGTTACGGGACAGTAAACACCGGGGAG. Translated, it gives CASSYGTVNTGE. The full-length CDR3 reads as CASSYGTVNTGELFF.

This clone was recorded at least ten times. The read gets to within 3 residues of the CDR3 end, and the germline J gene fills in the rest. This rearrangement joins TRBV2 to TRBJ2-3; 11 positions agree with TRBD2. CDR1 and CDR2 (germline): SNHLY, FYNNEI. V shed 7 bases and J 1 base; nucleotides not matched to a gene: 4. This CDR3 region has 15 residues. The covered CDR3 bases are TGTGCCAGCAATTTAGCGGGAGGGGGCACAGATACG. Protein: CASNLAGGGTDT. In full, the CDR3 is CASNLAGGGTDTQYF.

This clone has at least ten counts. One end of the junction fails to match germline, which may point to a read error. From the germline J gene comes the end of the CDR3, since the read stops 3 residues before it. The chain couples TRBV20-1 to TRBJ2-3; 7 nucleotides line up with TRBD2. The V gene's germline CDR1 is DFQATT and CDR2 SNEGSKA (reference sequence). The CDR3 runs to 16 residues. CDR3 residues: CSARSYAGEKADTQYF. Incomplete CDR3 DNA: TGTAGTGCTAGATCATATGCGGGAGAGAAGGCAGATACG.

This clone was detected many times. The read gets to within 3 residues of the CDR3 end, and the germline J gene fills in the rest. This sequence joins TRBV5-1 and TRBJ2-5; D is unclear. There are 15 residues in the CDR3. V lost 0 bases and J 2 bases, leaving 11 bases between the germline ends. CDR1 and CDR2 (germline): SGHRS, YFSETQ. The CDR3 sequence is CASSLGGSQQETQYF. Incomplete CDR3 DNA: TGCGCCAGCAGCTTGGGTGGCAGTCAGCAAGAGACC.